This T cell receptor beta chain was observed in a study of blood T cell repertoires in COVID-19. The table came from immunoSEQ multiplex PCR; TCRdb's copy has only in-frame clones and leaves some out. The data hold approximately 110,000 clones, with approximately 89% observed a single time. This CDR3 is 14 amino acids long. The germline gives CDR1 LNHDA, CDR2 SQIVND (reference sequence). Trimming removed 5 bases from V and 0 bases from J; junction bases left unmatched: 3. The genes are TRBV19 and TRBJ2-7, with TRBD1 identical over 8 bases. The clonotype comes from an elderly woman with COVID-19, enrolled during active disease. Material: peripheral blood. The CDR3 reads CASSRTGSSYEQYF. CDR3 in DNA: TGTGCCAGTAGTCGGACAGGGAGCTCCTACGAGCAGTACTTC.